The 17 T cell receptor beta chains presented below share a single source sample, sequenced in a study of cytomegalovirus exposure and HLA in healthy donors. Primers for the PCR totalled 60 Vbeta and 13 Jbeta. This table comes from immunoSEQ multiplex PCR, and its TCRdb copy is limited to in-frame clones, with some not included. The profile shows over 110,000 clones, 75% to 85% of them singletons. Source material: PBMCs. These receptors were obtained from a woman in her forties in good health and CMV-seropositive.

J is TRBJ2-7 and V is TRBV7-8; D perhaps matches TRBD2 (6 bases). Germline values: CDR1 SGHVS, CDR2 FQNEAQ. Trimming pared 1 base from V and 6 bases from J, leaving 13 bases between. The CDR3 has 14 residues. The CDR3 DNA is TGTGCCAGCAGCTTAGAGGGGACTTCACTCGAGCAGTACTTC. It codes for CASSLEGTSLEQYF.

V is TRBV7-8 and J is TRBJ1-6, with D possibly TRBD1 on 5 matching bases. V shed 1 base and J shed 8 bases, with 9 bases lying between them. Germline V gene data show CDR1 as SGHVS and CDR2 as FQNEAQ. The CDR3 is made up of 14 amino acids. This CDR3 reads CASSLDQGYSPLHF. The CDR3 DNA follows: TGTGCCAGCAGCTTAGACCAGGGCTATTCACCCCTCCACTTT.

The chain carries TRBV10-3 and TRBJ2-1; D ambiguous. Trimming took off 4 bases at V and 10 bases at J, with 8 bases between the two ends. CDR3 size: 11 residues. Per the germline V gene, CDR1 is ENHRY and CDR2 is SYGVKD. CDR3 sequence: CAISGKTEQFF. The CDR3, as DNA: TGTGCCATCAGTGGAAAGACAGAGCAGTTCTTC.

J is TRBJ2-7 and V is TRBV5-1, with 8 positions matching TRBD2. V trimming: 2 bases; J trimming: 5 bases; junction bases outside the gene matches: 9. Germline CDR1 is SGHRS and CDR2 is YFSETQ. The CDR3 is 15 residues long. CDR3 DNA: TGCGCCAGCAGCTTTCAGGGAAGTAGCGGGGACGAGCAGTACTTC. Translated, it gives CASSFQGSSGDEQYF.

This clone was observed a few times. The rearrangement links TRBV20-1 to TRBJ2-1, with unresolved D. V gave up 6 bases and J gave up 10 bases, with 13 bases separating them. CDR3 length: 11 residues. Germline values: CDR1 DFQATT, CDR2 SNEGSKA (reference sequence). This CDR3 is CSASKSLEQFF. The CDR3 region has the DNA TGCAGTGCCTCAAAGAGTCTGGAGCAGTTCTTC.

The rearrangement joins TRBV2 to TRBJ2-7; 9 positions match TRBD2. The V gene end was trimmed by 5 bases and the J gene end by 7 bases; junction bases not matched to a gene: 12. The CDR3 loop spans 15 amino acids. Germline assignment: CDR1 SNHLY and CDR2 FYNNEI. This CDR3 reads CASSRLPSGTGEQYF. The CDR3 DNA follows: TGTGCCAGCAGTCGGCTCCCTAGCGGGACGGGGGAGCAGTACTTC.

Concerning this clone: This sample also contains other DNA sequences that code for the same CDR3. V usage is TRBV5-1 and J usage is TRBJ2-3; the match to TRBD2 covers 8 bases. Looked up from germline, CDR1 is SGHRS and CDR2 is YFSETQ. Trimming took 0 bases from V and 1 from J; bases not matched to a gene: 1. CDR3 length equals 15 residues. CDR3 coding DNA: TGCGCCAGCAGCTTGGCAGCGGGGGGCACAGATACGCAGTATTTT. Amino acids: CASSLAAGGTDTQYF.

V is TRBV6-5 and J is TRBJ2-3; a possible D gene is TRBD1 (5 bases). Trimming pared 7 bases from V and 5 bases from J, leaving 16 bases between. This CDR3 has 14 residues. Germline lookup yields CDR1 MNHEY and CDR2 SVGAGI. The DNA for the CDR3 is TGTGCCAGCAAGATTTCGACAGCCGGAGATACGCAGTATTTT. This sequence encodes CASKISTAGDTQYF.

CDR3 sequence (DNA): TGTGCCAGCAGTGCAAGCGGGAGGTTCCCCTACAATGAGCAGTTCTTC. Its translation is CASSASGRFPYNEQFF. The J gene is TRBJ2-1, the V gene TRBV6-4; TRBD2 agrees at 9 bases. The J segment lost 2 bases and the V segment lost 4 bases, leaving 6 bases of the junction unmatched. The CDR3 consists of 16 residues. CDR1 and CDR2 (germline): MRHNA, SNTAGT.

The V and J genes are TRBV7-2 and TRBJ2-3; 7 positions agree with TRBD2. Germline V gene data show CDR1 as SGHTA and CDR2 as FQGNSA. The CDR3 runs to 16 residues. The junction had 9 bases not matched to a gene; V was cut back by 6 bases and J by 0 bases. CDR3: CASSSASGISTDTQYF. In nucleotides, the CDR3 is TGTGCCAGCAGTTCCGCTAGCGGCATCAGCACAGATACGCAGTATTTT.

The chain has TRBV11-2 and TRBJ2-1, with 9 bases that match TRBD2. The CDR3 is 17 residues long. V trimming: 3 bases; J trimming: 5 bases; junction bases outside the gene matches: 11. Germline CDR1 SGHAT, CDR2 FQNNGV. The CDR3 nucleotides read TGTGCCAGCAGCTTCCGACTAGCGGACCTCCCCCACAATGAGCAGTTCTTC. Its translation: CASSFRLADLPHNEQFF.

This clone occurred once. The chain carries TRBV27 and TRBJ1-5; no definite D call. V lost 3 bases to trimming and J lost 6 bases, with 12 bases between them. This CDR3 is 14 amino acids long. Germline CDR1 MNHEY, CDR2 SMNVEV (reference sequence). The CDR3 region is CASSLFQGGQPQHF. The CDR3 DNA follows: TGTGCCAGCAGTTTGTTCCAAGGAGGTCAGCCCCAGCATTTT.

This clone was detected only a few times. The V and J genes are TRBV29-1 and TRBJ2-1; maybe TRBD1 (5 bases). The V gene lost 8 bases and the J gene lost 8 bases, with 22 bases spanning the gap. The CDR3 has 14 amino acids. CDR1 and CDR2 from the germline V gene are SQVTM and ANQGSEA. For the CDR3, the DNA is TGCAGCTCCCTTCCCAGGGTATCGATTGATGAGCAGTTCTTC. This encodes CSSLPRVSIDEQFF.

The J gene is TRBJ1-5, the V gene TRBV6-5; 7 bases fit TRBD1. V dropped 4 bases and J dropped 1; count of bases not matched to a gene: 7. Germline values: CDR1 MNHEY, CDR2 SVGAGI. The CDR3 runs 16 residues. CDR3 coding DNA: TGTGCCAGCAGTTCCCGACAGGGATCAAGCAATCAGCCCCAGCATTTT. Encoded protein: CASSSRQGSSNQPQHF.

This clone was recorded a few times. The chain combines TRBV7-9 with TRBJ2-1; tentative D call: TRBD2 (6 bases). V was cut by 5 bases and J by 7 bases, with 18 bases left in between. This CDR3 comprises 15 residues. CDR1 is SEHNR, CDR2 FQNEAQ, per germline (reference sequence). CDR3 bases: TGTGCCAGCAGCCCGCAGGGACTGGGTGGAAATGAGCAGTTCTTC. It codes for CASSPQGLGGNEQFF.

The chain links TRBV4-1 to TRBJ1-5, with TRBD1 as a possible D gene (6 bases). The CDR3 length is 14 residues. Germline-derived CDR1 and CDR2 are MGHRA and YSYEKL. The V end was cut by 0 bases, the J end by 9 bases, with 12 bases between. The CDR3 coding sequence is TGCGCCAGCAGCCAAGATGAGGGGGGGAGGCCCCAGCATTTT. Translating gives CASSQDEGGRPQHF.

This clone was detected a few times. The chain uses TRBV28 and TRBJ2-5; 7 nucleotides line up with TRBD1. Looked up from germline, CDR1 is MDHEN and CDR2 is SYDVKM. The CDR3 loop spans 14 amino acids. Germline trimming cut 6 bases from V and 2 bases from J; bases unmatched to any gene: 6. The CDR3 is CASSRDRAQETQYF. In DNA form, the CDR3 reads TGTGCCAGCAGCCGAGACAGGGCTCAAGAGACCCAGTACTTC.